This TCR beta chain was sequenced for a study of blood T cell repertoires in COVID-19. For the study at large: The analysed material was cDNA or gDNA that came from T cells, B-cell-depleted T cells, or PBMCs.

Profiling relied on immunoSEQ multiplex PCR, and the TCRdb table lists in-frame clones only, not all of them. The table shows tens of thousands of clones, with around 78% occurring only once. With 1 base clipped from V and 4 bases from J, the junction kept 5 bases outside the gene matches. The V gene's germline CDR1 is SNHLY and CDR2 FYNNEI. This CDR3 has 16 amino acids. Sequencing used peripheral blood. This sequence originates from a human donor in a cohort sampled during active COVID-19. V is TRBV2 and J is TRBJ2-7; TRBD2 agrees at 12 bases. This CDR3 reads CASSEGRLAGAYEQYF. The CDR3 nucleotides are TGTGCCAGCAGTGAAGGTAGACTAGCGGGAGCTTACGAGCAGTACTTC.